This T cell receptor beta chain was captured by sequencing in a study of OX40 agonist ivuxolimab in advanced cancers. Study background: Allowance was made for prior anti-PD-1, anti-PD-L1 or anti-CTLA-4 therapy, and approximately 40% had some. Overall study findings and caveats: At 0.1 to 3.0 mg/kg, CD4+ and CD8+ blood T cells expanded clonally by week 6. Expanded clones were, on average, more numerous among CD8+ T cells than CD4+.

The V and J ends lost 6 bases and 1 base, in that order; junction bases with no gene match: 12. In germline, CDR1 is SGHAT, CDR2 FQNNGV. This CDR3 has 18 residues. This clone came up once. The antigen remains unidentified. Assay: immunoSEQ multiplex PCR; the TCRdb copy retains only in-frame clones and omits some. This sample has under 80,000 clones, with 85% to 90% found just once. The sample consisted of CD4+ or CD8+ T cells sorted from blood, taken in a trial of the OX40 agonist ivuxolimab. V usage is TRBV11-2 and J usage is TRBJ1-6, with TRBD1 matching over 7 bases. This sequence was found in an adult with an advanced solid tumor such as melanoma, head and neck, liver or kidney cancer. The CDR3 nucleotides read TGTGCCAGCAGGCAAGAATACAGGGGTGGTTCCTATAATTCACCCCTCCACTTT. This gives the protein CASRQEYRGGSYNSPLHF.